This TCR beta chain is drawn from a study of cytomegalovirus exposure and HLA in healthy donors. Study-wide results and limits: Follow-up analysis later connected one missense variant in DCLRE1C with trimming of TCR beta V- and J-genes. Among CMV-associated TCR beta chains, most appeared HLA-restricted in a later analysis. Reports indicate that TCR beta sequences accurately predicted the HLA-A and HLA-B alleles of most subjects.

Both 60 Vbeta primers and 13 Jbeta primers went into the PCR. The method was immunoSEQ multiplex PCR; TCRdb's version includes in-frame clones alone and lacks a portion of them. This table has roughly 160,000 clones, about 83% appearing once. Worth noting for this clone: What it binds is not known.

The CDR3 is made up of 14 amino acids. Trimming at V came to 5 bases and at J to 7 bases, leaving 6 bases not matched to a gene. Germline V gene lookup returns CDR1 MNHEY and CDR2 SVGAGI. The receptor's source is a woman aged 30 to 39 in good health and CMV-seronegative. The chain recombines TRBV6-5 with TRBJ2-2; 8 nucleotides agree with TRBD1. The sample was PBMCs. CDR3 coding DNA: TGTGCCAGCAGTCGACAGGGGCAAGACGGGGAGCTGTTTTTT. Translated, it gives CASSRQGQDGELFF.